This passage covers 24 T cell receptor beta chains from one sample sequenced in a study of blood T cell repertoires in COVID-19 (dated by TCRdb to 2020 to 2022). Preparation of the library involved the immunoSEQ multiplex PCR assay. TCRdb re-hosts the immuneACCESS table, in-frame sequences only. Its copies lack some clones; in the studies checked, an unresolved V gene accounts for under half of them, and the cause for the rest is not known. The sample data list roughly 170,000 clones, and 60% to 80% of these were observed just once. The ten largest clones represent around 24% of the sample. Sequenced sample: peripheral blood. These receptors originate from a woman aged 70-85 years with acute or convalescent COVID-19.

As for this clone: In the same sample, other DNA sequences code for this CDR3. The chain joins TRBV27 to TRBJ1-5; D is uncertain. The V gene's germline CDR1 is MNHEY and CDR2 SMNVEV (reference sequence). V lost 1 base and J lost 5, with 6 bases in between. CDR3 length: 13 amino acids. DNA of the CDR3: TGTGCCAGCAGTTTATACCGCGATCAGCCCCAGCATTTT. Its translation: CASSLYRDQPQHF.

The V call is TRBV2, the J call TRBJ2-5; perhaps TRBD2 as D (5 bases). The V gene's germline CDR1 is SNHLY and CDR2 FYNNEI. This CDR3 is 14 amino acids long. Trimming stripped 2 bases from V and 2 bases from J, with 9 bases between. The CDR3 DNA sequence: TGTGCCAGCAGTGAATTAGCGCAGCAAGAGACCCAGTACTTC. Translated: CASSELAQQETQYF.

The rearrangement joins TRBV7-8 to TRBJ2-5; TRBD2 aligns across 8 bases. The J segment lost 4 bases and the V segment lost 3 bases, leaving 7 bases of the junction unmatched. This CDR3 has 15 residues. From germline, CDR1 is SGHVS and CDR2 FQNEAQ. The CDR3 sequence is CASSFAGGRGETQYF. CDR3 nucleotides: TGTGCCAGCAGCTTTGCGGGAGGTCGGGGAGAGACCCAGTACTTC.

The rearrangement uses TRBV15 and TRBJ2-1; D is unclear. Germline V gives CDR1 LNHNV, CDR2 YYDKDF (reference sequence). This CDR3 region has 13 residues. Trimming removed 4 bases from V and 3 bases from J, with 7 bases in between. The CDR3 here is CATSTLVYNEQFF. Here the CDR3 DNA reads TGTGCCACCAGCACTTTAGTCTACAATGAGCAGTTCTTC.

This clone appeared once. This sequence joins TRBV7-3 and TRBJ2-1; TRBD2 agrees at 8 bases. CDR3 length equals 15 residues. The V and J ends lost 2 bases and 9 bases, in that order; junction bases with no gene match: 9. CDR1 is SGHTA and CDR2 is FQGTGA in the germline V gene. This chain's CDR3 is CASSLFGTRTGEQFF. The CDR3 DNA is TGTGCCAGCAGCTTATTCGGGACTAGGACGGGTGAGCAGTTCTTC. Full variable domain (missing parts from reference TRBV7-3 and TRBJ2-1): GAGVSQTPSNKVTEKGKYVELRCDPISGHTALYWYRQSLGQGPEFLIYFQGTGAADDSGLPNDRFFAVRPEGSVSTLKIQRTERGDSAVYLCASSLFGTRTGEQFFGPGTRLTVL.

The chain has TRBV9 and TRBJ1-4; possibly TRBD1 for D (6 bases). The CDR3 runs 15 residues. CDR1 and CDR2 (germline): SGDLS, YYNGEE. With 3 bases removed from V and 8 bases from J, the gap between germline ends came to 17 bases. CDR3 protein: CASSAGRGQGEKLFF. The CDR3 DNA is TGTGCCAGCAGCGCCGGGCGGGGGCAAGGCGAAAAACTGTTTTTT.

This clone was recorded only once. This sequence joins TRBV30 and TRBJ2-1; possible D gene TRBD2, 6 bases. The CDR3 contains 15 residues. Germline V gene lookup returns CDR1 GTSNPN and CDR2 SVGIG (reference sequence). V was pared by 0 bases and J by 1 base, with 10 bases between. Written as DNA, the CDR3 is TGTGCCTGGAGTGTAGGTAGCGGTTCCTACAATGAGCAGTTCTTC. Its protein is CAWSVGSGSYNEQFF.

This chain connects TRBV19 to TRBJ2-1, with a weak D call TRBD2 (5 bases). The CDR3 is made up of 10 amino acids. V was pared by 8 bases and J by 13 bases, with 12 bases between. Germline V gene data show CDR1 as LNHDA and CDR2 as SQIVND (reference sequence). In nucleotides, the CDR3 is TGTGCCAGTGCGGGTCCGACTCAGTTCTTC. Translated, it gives CASAGPTQFF.

This clone was detected a few times. The chain uses TRBV5-1 and TRBJ2-7, with 9 bases aligning to TRBD1. This CDR3 is built from 16 residues. V shed 2 bases, J shed 2 bases, and the junction held 8 bases outside the gene matches. Looked up from germline, CDR1 is SGHRS and CDR2 is YFSETQ. The CDR3 here is CASSFATGGFAYEQYF. CDR3 sequence (DNA): TGCGCCAGCAGCTTTGCAACAGGGGGCTTCGCCTACGAGCAGTACTTC.

The rearrangement links TRBV27 to TRBJ2-6; 7 bases are a match to TRBD1. CDR1 MNHEY and CDR2 SMNVEV come from the germline V gene (reference sequence). This CDR3 is built from 15 residues. V dropped 8 bases and J dropped 1; count of bases not matched to a gene: 5. CDR3 amino acids: CASGTVYSGANVLTF. CDR3 nucleotides: TGTGCCAGCGGGACAGTTTATTCTGGGGCCAACGTCCTGACTTTC.

Regarding this clone: In this CDR3 the conserved last residue, phenylalanine or tryptophan, is missing, so a read error is likely. No DNA is shown, since the ends of the CDR3 on it are uncertain; the CDR3 is the one TCRdb lists. J is TRBJ1-1 and V is TRBV3-1 (or the pseudogene TRBV3-2). Termini included, the CDR3 measures 13 amino acids. Germline CDR1 LGHDT, CDR2 YNNKEL (reference sequence). The CDR3 is CASSRTQGGVLRV.

The chain is built from TRBV3-1 (or the pseudogene TRBV3-2) and TRBJ2-5, with TRBD2 matching 9 bases. With 6 bases clipped from V and 5 bases from J, the junction kept 7 bases outside the gene matches. This CDR3 comprises 14 residues. CDR1 and CDR2 from the germline V gene are LGHDT and YNNKEL (reference sequence). CDR3 DNA: TGTGCCAGCAGTCGCACCAGCGGGAGGGAGACCCAGTACTTC. It encodes CASSRTSGRETQYF.

V is TRBV10-1 and J is TRBJ2-3, with 11 positions matching TRBD2. The CDR3 totals 15 residues. CDR1 WNHNN and CDR2 SYGVQD come from the germline V gene (reference sequence). V lost 5 bases and J lost 2; bases outside the gene matches: 3. DNA for the CDR3: TGCGCCAGCAGTCGACTAGCGGGGTACACAGATACGCAGTATTTT. It translates to CASSRLAGYTDTQYF.

This clone was observed once. The chain links TRBV11-2 to TRBJ2-7, with TRBD2 as a possible D gene (5 bases). The CDR3 length is 14 residues. Germline CDR1 SGHAT, CDR2 FQNNGV. Trimming removed 1 base from V and 4 bases from J, with 11 bases in between. CDR3 residues: CASSLGLALYEQYF. Written as DNA, the CDR3 is TGTGCCAGCAGCTTAGGGCTAGCATTGTACGAGCAGTACTTC.

The rearrangement joins TRBV27 to TRBJ1-4, with 8 bases lining up with TRBD1. CDR1 is MNHEY, CDR2 SMNVEV, per germline (reference sequence). With V trimmed by 0 bases and J by 7 bases, 4 bases remained unmatched. This CDR3 has 15 residues. In DNA form, the CDR3 reads TGTGCCAGCAGTTTATCCAGGGGGACAGGTGAAAAACTGTTTTTT. As protein: CASSLSRGTGEKLFF.

The V and J genes are TRBV7-3 and TRBJ2-5; D may be TRBD1 (6 bases). V lost 5 bases and J 1 base, leaving 14 bases between the germline ends. CDR1 is SGHTA and CDR2 is FQGTGA in the germline V gene. The CDR3 is 15 residues long. The CDR3 nucleotides are TGTGCCAGCAGCCAACAGGGCGGAGGCCAAGAGACCCAGTACTTC. Translating gives CASSQQGGGQETQYF.

The genes are TRBV14 and TRBJ2-2, with D uncertain. Germline V gene data show CDR1 as SGHDN and CDR2 as FVKESK. With 1 base removed from V and 4 bases from J, the gap between germline ends came to 4 bases. The CDR3 runs to 13 residues. DNA of the CDR3: TGTGCCAGCAGCCAAGCCCTCACCGGGGAGCTGTTTTTT. This translates into CASSQALTGELFF.

The chain combines TRBV19 with TRBJ1-5, with D perhaps TRBD1 (6 bases). Germline V lookup: CDR1 LNHDA, CDR2 SQIVND (reference sequence). The ends were cut back, 0 bases at V and 7 bases at J, with 16 bases in the middle. The CDR3 sequence is 16 residues long. CDR3 loop: CASSIDRSGGRQPQHF. DNA of the CDR3: TGTGCCAGTAGTATAGATCGGTCGGGGGGCCGGCAGCCCCAGCATTTT.

The rearrangement joins TRBV7-2 to TRBJ2-1; 15 bases map to TRBD2. Germline values: CDR1 SGHTA, CDR2 FQGNSA. J was trimmed by 9 bases and V by 5 bases; bases with no gene match: 14. This CDR3 comprises 18 residues. The CDR3 region has the DNA TGTGCCAGCAGCCAACGACCGACCGGGACTAGCGGGAGGCCTGAGCAGTTCTTC. It yields the protein CASSQRPTGTSGRPEQFF.

V usage is TRBV27 and J usage is TRBJ1-2; D is unresolved. CDR1 MNHEY and CDR2 SMNVEV come from the germline V gene (reference sequence). This CDR3 comprises 15 residues. Trimming took off 2 bases at V and 3 bases at J, with 13 bases between the two ends. CDR3 nucleotide sequence: TGTGCCAGCAGTTTAAACTCAGCGAGCTACTATGGCTACACCTTC. This translates into CASSLNSASYYGYTF.

V gene TRBV10-3 combines with J gene TRBJ2-5; 10 bases fit TRBD2. The CDR3 consists of 15 residues. The J segment lost 3 bases and the V segment lost 3 bases, leaving 4 bases of the junction unmatched. Germline V gives CDR1 ENHRY, CDR2 SYGVKD. CDR3: CAISERTSGEETQYF. DNA for the CDR3: TGTGCCATCAGTGAACGGACTAGCGGAGAAGAGACCCAGTACTTC.

This chain connects TRBV3-1 (or the pseudogene TRBV3-2) to TRBJ2-2; 8 bases are shared with TRBD1. CDR3 size: 15 residues. Germline V CDR1 and CDR2: LGHDT, YNNKEL (reference sequence). V lost 4 bases and J lost 4; bases outside the gene matches: 5. The CDR3 here is CASSPTQGGTGELFF. CDR3 in DNA: TGTGCCAGCAGCCCAACACAGGGGGGCACCGGGGAGCTGTTTTTT.

The chain uses TRBV7-9 and TRBJ2-3, with TRBD1 matching 9 bases. Unmatched junction bases numbered 4, after V lost 0 bases and J lost 3 bases. The CDR3 runs 16 residues. The V gene's germline CDR1 is SEHNR and CDR2 FQNEAQ (reference sequence). The CDR3 spells CASSLAGQGRTDTQYF. The DNA for the CDR3 is TGTGCCAGCAGCTTAGCGGGACAGGGAAGGACAGATACGCAGTATTTT.

The V call is TRBV6-5, the J call TRBJ1-5, with D unresolved. Germline-derived CDR1 and CDR2 are MNHEY and SVGAGI. The V gene lost 8 bases and the J gene lost 0 bases, with 14 bases spanning the gap. The CDR3 covers 15 residues. The CDR3 region is CASLRGSGSNQPQHF. CDR3 nucleotide sequence: TGTGCCAGCCTTCGAGGGAGTGGTAGCAATCAGCCCCAGCATTTT.